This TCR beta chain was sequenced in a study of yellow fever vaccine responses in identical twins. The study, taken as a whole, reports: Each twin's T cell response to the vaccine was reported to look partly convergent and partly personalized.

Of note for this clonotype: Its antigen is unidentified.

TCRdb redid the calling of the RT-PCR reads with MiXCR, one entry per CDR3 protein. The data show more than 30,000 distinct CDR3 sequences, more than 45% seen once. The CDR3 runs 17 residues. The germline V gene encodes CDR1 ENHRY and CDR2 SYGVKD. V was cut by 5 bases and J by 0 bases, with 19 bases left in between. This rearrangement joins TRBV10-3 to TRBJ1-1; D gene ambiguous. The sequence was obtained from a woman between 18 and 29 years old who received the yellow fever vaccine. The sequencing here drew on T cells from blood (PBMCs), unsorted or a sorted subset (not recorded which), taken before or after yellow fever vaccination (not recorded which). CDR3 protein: CAISSAAGGLMNTEAFF. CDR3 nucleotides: TGTGCCATCAGTTCCGCGGCCGGCGGCCTAATGAACACTGAAGCTTTCTTT.